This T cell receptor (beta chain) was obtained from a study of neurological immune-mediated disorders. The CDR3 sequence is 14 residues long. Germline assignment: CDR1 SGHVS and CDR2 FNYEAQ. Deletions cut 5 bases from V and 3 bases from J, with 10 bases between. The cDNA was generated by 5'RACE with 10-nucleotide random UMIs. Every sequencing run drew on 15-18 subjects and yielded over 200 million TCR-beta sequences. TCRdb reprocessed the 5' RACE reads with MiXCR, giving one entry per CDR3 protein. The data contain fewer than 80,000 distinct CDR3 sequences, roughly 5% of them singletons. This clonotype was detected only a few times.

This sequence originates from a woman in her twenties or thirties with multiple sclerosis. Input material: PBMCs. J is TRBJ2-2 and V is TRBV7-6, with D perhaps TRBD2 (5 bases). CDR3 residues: CASSATSDTGELFF. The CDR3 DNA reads TGTGCCAGCAGCGCAACTAGTGACACCGGGGAGCTGTTTTTT.